This T cell receptor beta chain was obtained from a study of OX40 agonist ivuxolimab in advanced cancers. Overall study context: The diagnoses of dose-escalation patients were hepatocellular carcinoma, melanoma, renal cell or head and neck cancer. Study outcomes and limitations: Low levels of normalized T-cell clonal expansion also appeared in some nonresponders.

Germline CDR1 and CDR2: MDHEN and SYDVKM. CDR3 size: 14 residues. Trimming removed 7 bases at V and 2 bases at J, with 14 bases between. Generated by immunoSEQ multiplex PCR, the TCRdb table keeps only in-frame clones and is missing some. Here the sample spans around 34,000 clones, around four fifths being singletons. This clone appeared once. Its antigen is as yet unknown. The clonotype originates from an adult with an advanced solid tumor such as melanoma, head and neck, liver or kidney cancer. The chain combines TRBV28 with TRBJ2-5; D perhaps matches TRBD1 (6 bases). The material was CD4+ or CD8+ T cells sorted from blood, obtained in a trial of the OX40 agonist ivuxolimab. This chain's CDR3 is CASKEMQGQETQYF. The CDR3 bases are TGTGCCAGCAAGGAGATGCAGGGGCAAGAGACCCAGTACTTC.